In this sample, the clone carrying this T cell receptor beta chain turned up once. As yet, its antigen is unknown. The sequenced target, TCR beta, came from blood CD8+ and CD4+ T cells. Random-hexamer reverse transcription was applied to 0.5 to 1 ug RNA. By means of immunoSEQ multiplex PCR, TCR beta CDR3 spanning 54 Vbeta and 13 Jbeta underwent amplification. MiXCR was run by TCRdb on the immunoSEQ multiplex PCR reads, yielding one entry per CDR3 protein. Of about 160,000 distinct CDR3 sequences in the sample, around 92% were seen once. The data were taken from a study of CD8 T cells in Susac syndrome. V shed 4 bases and J shed 6 bases, with 12 bases lying between them. This CDR3 is built from 13 residues. Germline values: CDR1 SGHTA, CDR2 FQGNSA. Study observations and caveats: The study acknowledged a relatively small number of individuals in its TCR sequencing and HLA analysis.

The clonotype comes from a human donor in good health. Sequencing was performed on CD4+ T cells from PBMCs. This chain links TRBV7-2 with TRBJ1-1; D uncertain. The CDR3 spells CASSSSMTPEAFF. The CDR3 DNA reads as TGTGCCAGCAGCTCCTCCATGACCCCTGAAGCTTTCTTT.